The rows below give T cell receptor beta chains drawn from one sample of a study of vaccination effects on CD4 cells after COVID-19. The assay was immunoSEQ multiplex PCR, and TCRdb's table has in-frame clones only and misses some. In the table there are about 45,000 clones, roughly four fifths of which are singletons. What these receptors recognize is not known. The material was CD4+ T cells from PBMCs cultured without peptide, obtained before COVID-19 vaccination. Receptors were obtained from a human donor who had a prior SARS-CoV-2 infection. Both conserved end residues are part of each CDR3. D genes are given only for firm matches. Some rows have no size entry. The others give once, few or many, or a class for an expanded clone.

D	length	J	V	size	CDR3	DNA
NA	14	TRBJ2-1	TRBV7-3	NA	CASSLKGPDDEQFF	TGTGCCAGCAGCTTAAAAGGCCCTGACGATGAGCAGTTCTTC
TRBD1	15	TRBJ2-3	TRBV5-1	NA	CASSIGTGSTDTQYF	TGCGCCAGCAGCATCGGGACAGGTAGCACAGATACGCAGTATTTT
NA	15	TRBJ2-3	TRBV7-2	NA	CASSRTRGGDDTQYF	TGTGCCAGCAGCCGGACTAGAGGGGGGGACGATACGCAGTATTTT
NA	13	TRBJ1-1	TRBV19	NA	CASSFKGGTEAFF	TGTGCCAGTAGTTTTAAAGGGGGCACTGAAGCTTTCTTT
TRBD2	13	TRBJ2-1	TRBV2	NA	CASRREAHNEQFF	TGTGCCAGCCGGCGGGAGGCCCACAATGAGCAGTTCTTC
TRBD2	16	TRBJ2-1	TRBV7-3	NA	CASSLGGTSAYNEQFF	TGTGCCAGCAGCCTCGGTGGGACTAGCGCCTACAATGAGCAGTTCTTC
NA	15	TRBJ2-1	TRBV6-5	NA	CASSYSSGRYNEQFF	TGTGCCAGCAGTTACTCGTCCGGACGCTACAATGAGCAGTTCTTC
NA	12	TRBJ2-5	TRBV12-3/TRBV12-4	NA	CASSFSEETQYF	TGTGCCAGCAGTTTTAGTGAAGAGACCCAGTACTTC
TRBD1	14	TRBJ1-4	TRBV29-1	NA	CSAGVGQHNEKLFF	TGCAGCGCTGGGGTGGGACAGCATAATGAAAAACTGTTTTTT
TRBD1	14	TRBJ2-7	TRBV3-1/TRBV3-2	NA	CASSHRTGGDEQYF	TGTGCCAGCAGCCATCGAACAGGGGGCGACGAGCAGTACTTC
TRBD2	15	TRBJ2-7	TRBV6-4	NA	CASSRLAGNLYEQYF	TGTGCCAGCAGCCGACTAGCGGGGAACCTCTACGAGCAGTACTTC
NA	13	TRBJ1-6	TRBV7-3	few	CASSANTNSPLHF	TGTGCCAGCAGCGCGAACACTAATTCACCCCTCCACTTT
TRBD2	18	TRBJ2-5	TRBV4-2	NA	CASSQVLLAGGLEETQYF	TGTGCCAGCAGCCAAGTTTTACTAGCGGGGGGGCTCGAAGAGACCCAGTACTTC
TRBD2	16	TRBJ2-7	TRBV18	NA	CASSPPQRGVGGEQYF	TGTGCCAGCTCACCACCCCAGCGGGGGGTTGGAGGCGAGCAGTACTTC
TRBD1	15	TRBJ2-7	TRBV9	NA	CASSPVGTVSYEQYF	TGTGCCAGCAGCCCGGTTGGGACAGTCTCCTACGAGCAGTACTTC
NA	14	TRBJ1-5	TRBV7-3	few	CASSLSAVDPVKHF	TGTGCCAGCAGCTTATCGGCCGTCGACCCCGTAAAGCATTTT
NA	12	TRBJ1-3	TRBV5-6	NA	CASSIPGNTIYF	TGTGCCAGCAGCATACCGGGAAACACCATATATTTT
NA	15	TRBJ2-4	TRBV5-1	NA	CASSTPTAFRNIQYF	TGCGCCAGCAGCACACCGACAGCTTTCCGGAACATTCAGTACTTC
NA	13	TRBJ2-5	TRBV18	NA	CASSHRDQETQYF	TGTGCCAGCTCTCACAGGGACCAGGAGACCCAGTACTTC
NA	14	TRBJ2-5	TRBV7-7	NA	CASSPTGFQETQYF	TGTGCTAGCAGCCCAACAGGGTTCCAAGAGACCCAGTACTTC
NA	16	TRBJ2-5	TRBV7-3	NA	CASSLDGLSGQETQYF	TGTGCCAGCAGCCTAGACGGACTAAGCGGGCAAGAGACCCAGTACTTC
NA	15	TRBJ1-3	TRBV11-3	NA	CASSKSGEPGNTIYF	TGTGCCAGCAGCAAAAGTGGGGAGCCCGGAAACACCATATATTTT
TRBD2	17	TRBJ2-1	TRBV9	NA	CASSPRGGGSSYNEQFF	TGTGCCAGCAGCCCCCGGGGGGGCGGTAGCTCCTACAATGAGCAGTTCTTC
NA	13	TRBJ2-5	TRBV5-1	NA	CASSVTYEETQYF	TGCGCCAGCAGCGTAACCTATGAAGAGACCCAGTACTTC
NA	15	TRBJ2-6	TRBV27	once	CASSSLGTGANVLTF	TGTGCCAGCAGTTCATTAGGGACTGGGGCCAACGTCCTGACTTTC
TRBD1	10	TRBJ1-2	TRBV20-1	NA	CSAGQGIFTF	TGCAGTGCAGGACAGGGTATTTTCACCTTC
TRBD2	16	TRBJ2-1	TRBV2	NA	CASSYLSGGLINEQFF	TGTGCCAGCAGTTACCTTAGCGGGGGGCTGATCAATGAGCAGTTCTTC
TRBD1	14	TRBJ2-7	TRBV7-9	NA	CASSLKTGIYEQYF	TGTGCCAGCAGCTTAAAGACAGGGATCTACGAGCAGTACTTC
TRBD1	16	TRBJ2-2	TRBV18	NA	CASSPQGQGVNGELFF	TGTGCCAGCTCACCACAAGGACAGGGGGTGAACGGGGAGCTGTTTTTT
NA	13	TRBJ1-2	TRBV3-1/TRBV3-2	NA	CASSPDLGFGYTF	TGTGCCAGCAGCCCTGACCTAGGGTTTGGCTACACCTTC
TRBD1	15	TRBJ1-2	TRBV4-2	NA	CASSQVTGGDYGYTF	TGTGCCAGCAGCCAAGTGACAGGGGGCGACTATGGCTACACCTTC
NA	13	TRBJ1-3	TRBV7-3	NA	CASTRGGGYTIYF	TGTGCCAGCACTCGAGGGGGAGGATACACCATATATTTT
NA	14	TRBJ2-5	TRBV5-1	NA	CASSLLTYQETQYF	TGCGCCAGCAGCTTGCTGACATACCAAGAGACCCAGTACTTC
NA	11	TRBJ2-1	TRBV30	NA	CAWDSQSEQFF	TGTGCCTGGGACAGTCAGAGTGAGCAGTTCTTC
TRBD1	15	TRBJ2-2	TRBV2	NA	CASNRPGTGTGELFF	TGTGCCAGCAATCGTCCCGGGACAGGGACCGGGGAGCTGTTTTTT
TRBD2	15	TRBJ2-1	TRBV5-1	NA	CASTLTSAINNEQFF	TGCGCCAGCACACTGACTAGCGCGATTAACAATGAGCAGTTCTTC
TRBD1	14	TRBJ2-3	TRBV10-3	NA	CAIRRTGSTDTQYF	TGTGCCATCAGGAGGACAGGGAGCACAGATACGCAGTATTTT
NA	11	TRBJ2-1	TRBV11-3	NA	CASSSGGPQFF	TGTGCCAGCAGCTCAGGAGGGCCTCAGTTCTTC
NA	16	TRBJ1-3	TRBV7-6	few	CASSRDGGLSGNTIYF	TGTGCCAGCAGCCGGGACGGAGGCCTCTCTGGAAACACCATATATTTT
TRBD1	16	TRBJ2-7	TRBV7-9	few	CASSSIDRGLSSEQYF	TGTGCCAGCAGCTCCATCGACAGGGGGCTATCTAGCGAGCAGTACTTC
NA	16	TRBJ1-1	TRBV18	NA	CASSPPGQRISTEAFF	TGTGCCAGCTCACCGCCCGGGCAGAGGATAAGCACTGAAGCTTTCTTT
TRBD1	13	TRBJ1-2	TRBV18	NA	CASSGQANYGYTF	TGTGCCAGCTCAGGACAGGCCAACTATGGCTACACCTTC
NA	15	TRBJ2-1	TRBV9	NA	CASSPLANQHNEQFF	TGTGCCAGCAGCCCTTTAGCTAATCAGCACAATGAGCAGTTCTTC
NA	15	TRBJ2-7	TRBV7-9	once	CASSLVGGARNEQYF	TGTGCCAGCAGCTTAGTGGGGGGGGCGCGGAACGAGCAGTACTTC
NA	13	TRBJ1-2	TRBV6-6	NA	CASSYGQLYGYTF	TGTGCCAGCAGTTACGGTCAGCTCTATGGCTACACCTTC
TRBD1	15	TRBJ1-6	TRBV6-5	NA	CASSRWDRNNSPLHF	TGTGCCAGCAGTCGTTGGGACAGAAATAATTCACCCCTCCACTTT
NA	14	TRBJ2-1	TRBV9	NA	CASSVDLIGTTQFF	TGTGCCAGCAGCGTAGATCTGATAGGGACCACGCAGTTCTTC
TRBD1	18	TRBJ1-2	TRBV10-3	NA	CAISSRPGTGGSNYGYTF	TGTGCCATCAGTAGCCGGCCGGGGACAGGGGGTTCTAACTATGGCTACACCTTC
NA	16	TRBJ2-2	TRBV5-5	NA	CASSPSRFSNTGELFF	TGTGCCAGCAGTCCCTCACGGTTCTCGAACACCGGGGAGCTGTTTTTT
NA	16	TRBJ2-3	TRBV28	NA	CASSTLIRPSTDTQYF	TGTGCCAGCAGTACCCTGATTCGACCTAGCACAGATACGCAGTATTTT
NA	14	TRBJ1-3	TRBV6-6	NA	CASSYVDSLGLVYF	TGTGCCAGCAGTTACGTGGACAGTCTCGGACTCGTATATTTT
TRBD1	15	TRBJ2-1	TRBV24-1	NA	CATSDPGTGDNEQFF	TGTGCCACCAGTGATCCCGGGACAGGGGACAATGAGCAGTTCTTC
TRBD2	22	TRBJ2-3	TRBV4-1	NA	CASSRAPRQKAGLADSTDTQYF	TGCGCCAGCAGCCGAGCTCCCCGTCAAAAGGCAGGACTAGCGGATTCCACAGATACGCAGTATTTT
TRBD1	18	TRBJ1-1	TRBV5-3	NA	CARSGTTQGAGENTEAFF	TGTGCCAGAAGCGGAACTACTCAGGGGGCTGGGGAGAACACTGAAGCTTTCTTT
NA	15	TRBJ2-3	TRBV11-3	NA	CASSGTGTHTDTQYF	TGTGCCAGCAGCGGTACCGGGACTCATACAGATACGCAGTATTTT